Here is one T cell receptor (beta chain) with its context. Its recognized antigen is unknown. No per-base quality is available; no much larger clone lies one base away. TCR CDR3 regions were amplified from genomic DNA by multiplex PCR using the deep immunoSEQ assay. Extracted genomic DNA from each cell subset was spread evenly across all wells of several immunoSEQ 96-well plates, with each plate serving as a replicate. For sorted subsets, 200 to 250 ng of genomic DNA, equivalent to some 33,000 T cell genomes, went into each replicate PCR. Purified libraries were measured with a Qubit 3.0 fluorometer, size-checked on a Bioanalyzer 2100, and measured again with the KAPA Library Quantification kit. Each immunoSEQ 96-well plate was sequenced on its own single-read 150-cycle Illumina NextSeq 550 flow cell. The authors processed their data as follows. Because only junctional sequences without quality scores were contained in the immunoSEQ output, filtering matching that applied to full-length reads could not be performed. Sequences were annotated with PyIR, a Python wrapper for IgBLAST v1.9, using IMGT germline references to assign V/J genes and CDR3. Reads were removed for weak V/J assignments (E-value above 1e-6), missing CDR3, stop codons, out-of-frame junctions, or ambiguous translated residues. V3J clonotypes were defined as sequences sharing the same inferred V gene, J gene, and CDR3 amino acid sequence. To compute the percentage overlap between repertoires, the number of shared unique clonotypes was divided by the size of the smaller repertoire. Repertoire richness was assessed with RTK rarefaction, the Chao1 estimator, and Recon v2.1 estimates of unobserved clonotypes. Generation probabilities were computed with OLGA for all TCRbeta clonotypes obtained by the gDNA method from several donors. TCRdb mirrors the immuneACCESS table, restricted to in-frame sequences. Some clones are absent from its copies; in checked studies, under half trace to an unresolved V gene, and the reason for the others is unknown. D and trimming come from the DNA, and the V and J calls and clone size come from that table. Here the sample has 2 million to 2.5 million clones; about 94% occur a single time. The ten top clones hold approximately 0.13% of the sample.

The data stem from a study of shared clonotypes between healthy human individuals (dated by TCRdb to about 2020). Study-level background: The cohort comprised a couple of women and a few men aged 18 to 49 years. For each donor, CD4 naive and CD4 memory were each run on three plates, CD8 naive on two plates, and CD8 memory on one plate. To estimate repertoire size and how much clonotype sharing occurs between individuals, the study deeply sequenced the blood TCR repertoires of five healthy adults. To increase sequencing depth and limit assay-specific biases, TCR repertoire library preparation and sequencing were carried out by different laboratories using diverse techniques. Leukapheresis yielded between about 0.85 and 10 billion PBMCs per donor. Broader findings and caveats from the paper: When a handful of donors were compared, the shared fraction of clonotypes was around 4.6% for naive CD4, around 4% for naive CD8, 2.3% for memory CD4, and roughly 0.4% for memory CD8. Sampling was restricted to blood, and TCR repertoires in tissues likely differ from the TCR repertoires found in blood. Compared with non-shared clonotypes, the clonotypes found in all four sorted-subset donors had higher generation probabilities. Based on pairwise subsampling, the degree of clonotype sharing among donors was expected to be affected by sequencing depth. Because the study included a small number of donors, the genetic and exposure-history diversity represented was limited. Naive subsets generally had larger estimated clonotype richness than memory subsets did. Incomplete sequencing was indicated by rarefaction of sorted-subset datasets, despite the large sequencing depth.

Healthy HIV-negative adults with no recently reported acute infections or vaccinations were included as donors. Only Caucasian adults living in Nashville, Tennessee, USA were represented among the donors. CD4+ T cells were enriched through magnetic negative selection, after which naive cells were positively selected on CD45RA and the remaining negative fraction served as the memory subset. Blood was collected by leukapheresis, and PBMCs were isolated by Ficoll-Histopaque density gradient centrifugation and then cryopreserved in liquid nitrogen vapor phase. Purity and quantity of every magnetically sorted T cell population were checked by analytical flow cytometry. Genomic DNA was isolated from each sorted fraction and quantified by UV absorbance on a Nanodrop 2000c. There are 13 amino acids in the CDR3, from cysteine to phenylalanine inclusive. The only DNA kept is the CDR3, 39 bases in frame from the first base. V was cut back by 2 bases and J by 2 bases, leaving a gap of 8 bases between them. From the germline V gene (reference sequence), CDR1 is SGHNT and CDR2 is YYREEE.

The chain is assembled from TRBV5-4 and TRBJ2-7, with a tentative D gene TRBD2 over 5 matching bases. The material sequenced was naive CD4+ T cells sorted from blood. According to the study, the label for this sample's cell subset or site signals: CD45RA+ positively selected. This TCR was recovered from a man aged 18 to 30 in good health. In nucleotide form, the sequence is TGTGCCAGCAGCTTTGCGGGCCCCTACGAGCAGTACTTC. Its amino acids are CASSFAGPYEQYF.